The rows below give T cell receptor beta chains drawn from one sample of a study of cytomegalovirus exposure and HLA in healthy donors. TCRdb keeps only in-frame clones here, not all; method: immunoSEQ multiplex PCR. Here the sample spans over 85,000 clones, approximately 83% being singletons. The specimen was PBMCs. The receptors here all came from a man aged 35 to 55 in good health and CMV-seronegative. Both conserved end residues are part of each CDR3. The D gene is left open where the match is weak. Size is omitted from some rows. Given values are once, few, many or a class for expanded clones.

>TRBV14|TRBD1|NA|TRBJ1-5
CASSIGQGAYYNQPQHF
TGTGCCAGCAGCATAGGACAGGGGGCCTATTATAATCAGCCCCAGCATTTT
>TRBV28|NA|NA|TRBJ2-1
CASSTLDYNEQFF
TGTGCCAGCAGTACCTTAGACTACAATGAGCAGTTCTTC
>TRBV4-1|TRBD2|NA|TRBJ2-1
CASSQDGQGLAGDYNEQFF
TGCGCCAGCAGCCAAGATGGGCAGGGACTAGCGGGGGACTACAATGAGCAGTTCTTC
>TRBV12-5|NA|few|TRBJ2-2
CASALWGPGTGELFF
TGTGCTAGTGCCCTTTGGGGGCCGGGCACCGGGGAGCTGTTTTTT
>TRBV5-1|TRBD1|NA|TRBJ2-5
CASSVMDRGSETQYF
TGCGCCAGCAGCGTGATGGACAGGGGGAGTGAGACCCAGTACTTC
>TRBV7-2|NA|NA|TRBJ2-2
CASSLPTGNTGELFF
TGTGCCAGCAGCTTACCGACAGGGAACACCGGGGAGCTGTTTTTT
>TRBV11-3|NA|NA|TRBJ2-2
CASSSRRGLIPGELFF
TGTGCCAGCAGCTCCCGTAGGGGGTTGATACCCGGGGAGCTGTTTTTT
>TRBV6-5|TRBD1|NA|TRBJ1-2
CASRNSGGSYGYTF
TGTGCCAGCAGGAACTCAGGGGGATCCTATGGCTACACCTTC
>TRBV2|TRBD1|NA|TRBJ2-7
CASREQGSSYEQYF
TGTGCCAGCAGAGAACAGGGGAGCTCCTACGAGCAGTACTTC
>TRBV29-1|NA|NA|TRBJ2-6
CSVSGDAGTGANVLTF
TGCAGCGTTTCCGGGGATGCGGGCACTGGGGCCAACGTCCTGACTTTC
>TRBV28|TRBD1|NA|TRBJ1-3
CATIPGGKGNTIYF
TGTGCCACTATCCCAGGGGGAAAAGGAAACACCATATATTTT
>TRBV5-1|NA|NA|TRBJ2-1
CASTQRGAHNGQFF
TGCGCCAGCACCCAACGCGGGGCTCACAATGGGCAGTTCTTC
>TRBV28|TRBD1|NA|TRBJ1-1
CASSLRQGPTEAFF
TGTGCCAGCAGTCTTCGACAGGGCCCCACTGAAGCTTTCTTT
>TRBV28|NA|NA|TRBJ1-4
CASRYRELNEKLFF
TGTGCCAGCAGGTACCGGGAGCTAAATGAAAAACTGTTTTTT
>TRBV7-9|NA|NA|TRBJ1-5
CASSLASGVLNQPQHF
TGTGCCAGCAGCTTAGCTTCGGGTGTCCTCAATCAGCCCCAGCATTTT
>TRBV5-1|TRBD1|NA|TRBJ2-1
CASSLTGGMNEQFF
TGCGCCAGCAGCTTGACAGGGGGCATGAATGAGCAGTTCTTC
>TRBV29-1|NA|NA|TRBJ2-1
CSVEDSLYNEQFF
TGCAGCGTTGAAGATAGTCTATACAATGAGCAGTTCTTC
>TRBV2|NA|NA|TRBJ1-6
CASSGSTLHF
TGTGCCAGCAGTGGCAGTACCCTCCACTTT
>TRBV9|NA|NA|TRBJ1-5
CASSVGPDQPQHF
TGTGCCAGCAGCGTAGGGCCTGATCAGCCCCAGCATTTT